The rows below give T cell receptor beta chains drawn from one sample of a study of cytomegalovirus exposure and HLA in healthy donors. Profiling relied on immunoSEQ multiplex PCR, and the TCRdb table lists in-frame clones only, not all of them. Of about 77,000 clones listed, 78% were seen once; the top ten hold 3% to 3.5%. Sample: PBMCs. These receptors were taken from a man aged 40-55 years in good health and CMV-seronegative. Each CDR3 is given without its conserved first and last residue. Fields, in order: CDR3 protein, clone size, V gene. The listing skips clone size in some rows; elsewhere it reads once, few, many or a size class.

CDR3: SSSQHSDDGYT
size: -
V: TRBV7-9

CDR3: ASSIQRGDTQY
size: -
V: TRBV19

CDR3: ASSLTGGDYGYT
size: -
V: TRBV7-6

CDR3: ASSHEYYEQY
size: few
V: TRBV7-9

CDR3: ASTPLGGEQF
size: few
V: TRBV19

CDR3: ASRPTGAREKLF
size: -
V: TRBV6-5

CDR3: AWKVAGGYNEQF
size: -
V: TRBV30

CDR3: ASSTGTALSNYGYT
size: -
V: TRBV7-6

CDR3: ASSEPRQGARSGYT
size: -
V: TRBV10-2

CDR3: ASSIGAQGIGTEAF
size: -
V: TRBV19

CDR3: ASSFYAGKYEQF
size: -
V: TRBV27

CDR3: ASTESGGPTDTQY
size: -
V: TRBV19

CDR3: ASTSDRVNTEAF
size: -
V: TRBV23-1

CDR3: ASSGPGQGAYNEQF
size: -
V: TRBV9

CDR3: ATSREDRTQETQY
size: -
V: TRBV15

CDR3: ASSEAGGLNIQY
size: -
V: TRBV6-1

CDR3: ASRLLGTEAEDTQY
size: -
V: TRBV5-6

CDR3: ASSPGTSYHEQY
size: -
V: TRBV7-9

CDR3: ATSDLGLRSSGANVLT
size: -
V: TRBV28

CDR3: ASSSALLGQGFFTEAF
size: -
V: TRBV7-2

CDR3: TSSQEGRANYGYT
size: -
V: TRBV1

CDR3: ASSGPGTALTDSNQPQH
size: once
V: TRBV6-1

CDR3: ASTYRYSSGANVLT
size: -
V: TRBV2

CDR3: ASSQKDSDQETQY
size: -
V: TRBV4-2

CDR3: ASSFATLGLNYGYT
size: -
V: TRBV19

CDR3: ASRQGVDTQY
size: once
V: TRBV5-1

CDR3: AWSVSAGEQY
size: -
V: TRBV30

CDR3: ASSDSGGFGQQF
size: -
V: TRBV2

CDR3: ASGSLGQGPEAF
size: -
V: TRBV12-5

CDR3: ASSVQGAHSNQPQH
size: few
V: TRBV19

CDR3: ASRNRELGSPLH
size: -
V: TRBV5-4

CDR3: ASSLVYRASNQPQH
size: -
V: TRBV7-2

CDR3: ASSIQEGSPLH
size: -
V: TRBV19

CDR3: ASSPGSGHGAEAF
size: -
V: TRBV7-6

CDR3: ASSFSQGGVDTQY
size: -
V: TRBV7-2

CDR3: ASSWGQGLSGYT
size: -
V: TRBV7-9

CDR3: ASSQDFFGTGVETQY
size: -
V: TRBV4-2

CDR3: ASSTDILAYEQY
size: -
V: TRBV5-4

CDR3: ASSLGAGLNTGELF
size: -
V: TRBV5-1

CDR3: ASRPAGPNQPQH
size: -
V: TRBV27

CDR3: ATGRQAISNQPQH
size: -
V: TRBV15

CDR3: ASSVQGATNEKLF
size: -
V: TRBV9